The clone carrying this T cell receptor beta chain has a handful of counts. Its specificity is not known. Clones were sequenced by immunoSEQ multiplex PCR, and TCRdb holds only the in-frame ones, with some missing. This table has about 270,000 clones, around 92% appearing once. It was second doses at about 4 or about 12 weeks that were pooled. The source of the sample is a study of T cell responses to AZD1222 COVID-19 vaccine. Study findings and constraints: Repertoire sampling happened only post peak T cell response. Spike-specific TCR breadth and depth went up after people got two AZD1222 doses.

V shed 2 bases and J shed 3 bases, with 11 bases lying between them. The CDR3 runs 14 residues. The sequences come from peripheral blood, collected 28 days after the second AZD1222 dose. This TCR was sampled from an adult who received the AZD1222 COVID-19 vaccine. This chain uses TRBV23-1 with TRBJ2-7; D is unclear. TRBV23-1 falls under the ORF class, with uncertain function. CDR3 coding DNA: TGCGCCAGCAGTCAAAGGAGCAGATACTACGAGCAGTACTTC. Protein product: CASSQRSRYYEQYF.